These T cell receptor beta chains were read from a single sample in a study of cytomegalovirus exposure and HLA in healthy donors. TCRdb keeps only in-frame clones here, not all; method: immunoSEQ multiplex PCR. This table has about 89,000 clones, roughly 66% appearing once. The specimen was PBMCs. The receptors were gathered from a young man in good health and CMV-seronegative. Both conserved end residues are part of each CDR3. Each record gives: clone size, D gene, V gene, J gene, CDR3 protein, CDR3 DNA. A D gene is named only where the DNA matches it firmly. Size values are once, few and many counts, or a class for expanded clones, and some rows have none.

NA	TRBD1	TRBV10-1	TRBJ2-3	CASSESRGPESTDTQYF	TGCGCCAGCAGTGAGTCGAGGGGGCCAGAAAGCACAGATACGCAGTATTTT
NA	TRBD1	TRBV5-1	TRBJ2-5	CASSLGTGQAETQYF	TGCGCCAGCAGCTTGGGGACAGGCCAAGCCGAGACCCAGTACTTC
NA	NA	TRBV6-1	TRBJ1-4	CASSVPSAGKLFF	TGTGCCAGCAGTGTCCCATCCGCGGGAAAACTGTTTTTT
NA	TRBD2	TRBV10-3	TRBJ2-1	CAVGLALNEQFF	TGTGCCGTCGGACTAGCCCTGAATGAGCAGTTCTTC
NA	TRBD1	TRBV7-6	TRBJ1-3	CASSFDGTAGNTIYF	TGTGCCAGCAGCTTCGACGGGACAGCTGGAAACACCATATATTTT
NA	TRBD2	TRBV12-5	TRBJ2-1	CASGLVRLAGLSSYNEQFF	TGTGCTAGTGGTTTGGTAAGACTAGCGGGCTTAAGCTCCTACAATGAGCAGTTCTTC
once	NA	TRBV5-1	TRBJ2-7	CASSLSGLVYF	TGCGCCAGCAGCTTAAGCGGGTTGGTGTACTTC
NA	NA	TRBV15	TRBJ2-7	CATSTPRGSASYEQHF	TGTGCCACCAGCACGCCCCGCGGGTCCGCCTCCTACGAGCAGCACTTC
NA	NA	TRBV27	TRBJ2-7	CASSSDSIYYEQYF	TGTGCCAGCAGTTCGGACTCCATTTACTACGAGCAGTACTTC
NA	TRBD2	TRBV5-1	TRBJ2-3	CASSSGTTGTDTQYF	TGCGCCAGCAGCTCAGGGACTACGGGCACAGATACGCAGTATTTT
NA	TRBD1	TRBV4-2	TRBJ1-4	CASSQGTGDEKLFF	TGTGCCAGCAGCCAGGGGACAGGCGATGAAAAACTGTTTTTT